A single sample gave rise to the 2 T cell receptor beta chains below, sequenced in a study of T-cell reconstitution after alpha-beta-depleted transplantation in children. Unique molecular identifiers were incorporated during preparation of the TCRbeta library. A single record per CDR3 protein comes from TCRdb applying MiXCR to the PCR reads. The repertoire holds fewer than 750,000 distinct CDR3 sequences, with over 20% as singletons. The sample was PBMCs, taken before TCRalphabeta/CD19-depleted stem cell transplant. The receptors shown here come from a boy younger than two with Wiskott-Aldrich syndrome, due to receive a stem cell transplant.

The genes are TRBV2 and TRBJ2-5, with D possibly matching TRBD1 (5 bases). The germline CDR1 and CDR2 sequences are SNHLY and FYNNEI. CDR3 length equals 13 residues. Trimming removed 3 bases from V and 5 bases from J, with 10 bases in between. The CDR3 loop reads CASSDFKGETQYF. The CDR3, as DNA: TGTGCCAGCAGTGACTTTAAGGGGGAGACCCAGTACTTC.

This clonotype has only a few counts. The rearrangement links TRBV6-1 to TRBJ2-3, with 11 positions matching TRBD2. V gave up 9 bases and J gave up 2 bases; unmatched junction bases: 13. Looked up from germline, CDR1 is MNHNS and CDR2 is SASEGT. The CDR3 consists of 17 residues. CDR3 sequence reads: CASRSRRTSGHTDTQYF. DNA of the CDR3: TGTGCCAGTAGAAGCAGGAGGACTAGCGGGCACACAGATACGCAGTATTTT.